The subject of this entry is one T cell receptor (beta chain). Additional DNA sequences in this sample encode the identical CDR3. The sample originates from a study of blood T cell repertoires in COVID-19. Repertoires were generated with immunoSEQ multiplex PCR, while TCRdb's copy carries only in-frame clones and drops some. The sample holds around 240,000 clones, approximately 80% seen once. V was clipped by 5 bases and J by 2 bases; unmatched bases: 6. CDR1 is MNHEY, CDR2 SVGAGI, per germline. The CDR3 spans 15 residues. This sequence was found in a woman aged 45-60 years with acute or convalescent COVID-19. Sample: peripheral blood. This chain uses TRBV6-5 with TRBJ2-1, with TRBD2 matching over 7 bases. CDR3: CASSRSGVTYNEQFF. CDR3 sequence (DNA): TGTGCCAGCAGTAGGAGCGGGGTTACCTACAATGAGCAGTTCTTC.